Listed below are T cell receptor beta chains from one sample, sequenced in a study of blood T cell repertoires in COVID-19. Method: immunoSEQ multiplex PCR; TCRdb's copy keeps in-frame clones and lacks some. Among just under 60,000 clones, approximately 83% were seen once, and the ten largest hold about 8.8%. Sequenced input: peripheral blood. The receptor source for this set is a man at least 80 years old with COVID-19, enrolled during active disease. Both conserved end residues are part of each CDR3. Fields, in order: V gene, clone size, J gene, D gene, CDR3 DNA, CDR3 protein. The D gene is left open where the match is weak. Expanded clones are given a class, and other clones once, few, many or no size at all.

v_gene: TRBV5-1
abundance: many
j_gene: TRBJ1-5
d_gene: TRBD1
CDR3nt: TGCGCCAGCAGCTTACAGGGGGAGAATCAGCCCCAGCATTTT
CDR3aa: CASSLQGENQPQHF

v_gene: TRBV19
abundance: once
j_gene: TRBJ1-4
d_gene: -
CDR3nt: TGTGCCAGTACCCTGGAGGCGACGAATGAAAAACTGTTTTTT
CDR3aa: CASTLEATNEKLFF

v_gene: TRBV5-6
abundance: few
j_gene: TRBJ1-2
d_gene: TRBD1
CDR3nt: TGTGCCAGCAGCTTGGCCGTGGCAGGGGGCGCAACGGTAGGAGGCTACACCTTC
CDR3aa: CASSLAVAGGATVGGYTF

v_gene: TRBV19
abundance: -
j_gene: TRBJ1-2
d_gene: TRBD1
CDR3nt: TGTGCCAGTAGTATGGTGACAGGGGGCAACTATGGCTACACCTTC
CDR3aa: CASSMVTGGNYGYTF

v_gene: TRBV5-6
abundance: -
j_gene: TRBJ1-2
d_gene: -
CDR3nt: TGTGCCAGCAGCTTGGGGAGTAGCTATGGCTACACCTTC
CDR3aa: CASSLGSSYGYTF

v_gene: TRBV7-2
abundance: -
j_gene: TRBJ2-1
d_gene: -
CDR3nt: TGTGCCAGCAGCTTAGACGCTAGCAGTTCCTACAATGAGCAGTTCTTC
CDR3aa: CASSLDASSSYNEQFF

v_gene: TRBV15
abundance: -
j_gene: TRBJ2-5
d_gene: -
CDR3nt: TGTGCCACCAGCAGACAGGGCGGTGAGACCCAGTACTTC
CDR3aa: CATSRQGGETQYF

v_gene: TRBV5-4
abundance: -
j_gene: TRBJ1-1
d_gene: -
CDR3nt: TGTGCCAGCAGCCTCGGACCCGAGGGGAACACTGAAGCTTTCTTT
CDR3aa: CASSLGPEGNTEAFF

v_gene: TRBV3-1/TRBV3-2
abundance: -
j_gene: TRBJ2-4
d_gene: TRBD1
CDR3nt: TGTGCCAGCAGCCAAACAGGGGGCAAGAACATTCAGTACTTC
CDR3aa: CASSQTGGKNIQYF

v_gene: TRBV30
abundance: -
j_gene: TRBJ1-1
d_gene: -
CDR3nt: TGTGCCTGGAGTGTAAATGAGGGAACTGAAGCTTTCTTT
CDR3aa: CAWSVNEGTEAFF

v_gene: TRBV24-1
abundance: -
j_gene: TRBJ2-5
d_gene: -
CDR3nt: TGTGCCACCAGTGATTTTGACAGCCAAGAGACCCAGTACTTC
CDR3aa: CATSDFDSQETQYF

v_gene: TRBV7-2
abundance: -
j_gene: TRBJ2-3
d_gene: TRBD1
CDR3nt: TGTGCCAGCAGCAGCCCGGACAGGGGGACAGATACGCAGTATTTT
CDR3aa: CASSSPDRGTDTQYF

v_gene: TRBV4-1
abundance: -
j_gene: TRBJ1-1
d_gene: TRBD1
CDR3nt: TGCGCCAGCAGCGCCCCGACAGGGGGCACTGAAGCTTTCTTT
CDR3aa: CASSAPTGGTEAFF

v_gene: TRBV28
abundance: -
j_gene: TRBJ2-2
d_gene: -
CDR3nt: TGTGCCAGCAGTTTGGTGGGGGCGCAAACCGGGGAGCTGTTTTTT
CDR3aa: CASSLVGAQTGELFF

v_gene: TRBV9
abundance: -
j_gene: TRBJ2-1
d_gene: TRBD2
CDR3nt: TGTGCCAGCAGCAGGAGCGGGGCTTACGGGAATGAGCAGTTCTTC
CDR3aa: CASSRSGAYGNEQFF

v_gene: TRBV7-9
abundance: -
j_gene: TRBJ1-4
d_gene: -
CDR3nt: TGTGCCAGCAGCTTGGGGGGGTCTGATCGGAAACTGTTTTTT
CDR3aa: CASSLGGSDRKLFF

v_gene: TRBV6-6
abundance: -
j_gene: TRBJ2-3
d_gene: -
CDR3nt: TGTGCCAGCAGTTCCCACGACACGGGCACAGATACGCAGTATTTT
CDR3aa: CASSSHDTGTDTQYF

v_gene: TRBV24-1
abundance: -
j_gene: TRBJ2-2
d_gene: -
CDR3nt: TGTGCCACCAGTGATGACCGGGCGAACACCGGGGAGCTGTTTTTT
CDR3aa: CATSDDRANTGELFF

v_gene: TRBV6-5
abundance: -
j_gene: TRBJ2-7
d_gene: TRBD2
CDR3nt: TGTGCCAGCCAAAAACCCGGGGGGGACTACGAGCAGTACTTC
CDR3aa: CASQKPGGDYEQYF

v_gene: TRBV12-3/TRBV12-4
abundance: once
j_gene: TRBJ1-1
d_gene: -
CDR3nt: TGTGCCAGCAGATTGAGGGTTACTGAAGCTTTCTTT
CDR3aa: CASRLRVTEAFF

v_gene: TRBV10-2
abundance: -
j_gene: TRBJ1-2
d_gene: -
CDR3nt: TGCGCCAGCAGTGAAGCCGGGAACTATGGCTACACCTTC
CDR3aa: CASSEAGNYGYTF

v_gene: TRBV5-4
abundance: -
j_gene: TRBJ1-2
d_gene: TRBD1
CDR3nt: TGTGCCAGCAGCCAGACAGGGAACTATGGCTACACCTTC
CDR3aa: CASSQTGNYGYTF

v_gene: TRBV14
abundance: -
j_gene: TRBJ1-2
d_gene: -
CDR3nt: TGTGCCAGCAGCCAAGATTTGAGTCGGGGGGCAAGGGGCTATGGCTACACCTTC
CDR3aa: CASSQDLSRGARGYGYTF

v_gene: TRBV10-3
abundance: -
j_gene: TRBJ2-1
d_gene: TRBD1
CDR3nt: TGTGCCATCAGTGGAGGAAGGAAAACAGGGGACAATGAGCAGTTCTTC
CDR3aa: CAISGGRKTGDNEQFF

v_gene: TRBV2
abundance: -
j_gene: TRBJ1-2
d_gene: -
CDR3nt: TGTGCCAGCAGTGAATTTGGCAGGGGTGGGGGCTACACCTTC
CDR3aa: CASSEFGRGGGYTF

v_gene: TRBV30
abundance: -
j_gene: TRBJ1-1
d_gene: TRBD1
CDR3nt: TGTGCCCGTTCGGGACAGTATGGAACTGAAGCTTTCTTT
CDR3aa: CARSGQYGTEAFF

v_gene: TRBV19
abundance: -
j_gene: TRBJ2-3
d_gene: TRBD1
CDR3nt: TGTGCCAGTAGCACGGGACAGGCGGCGAGGGATACGCAGTATTTT
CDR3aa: CASSTGQAARDTQYF

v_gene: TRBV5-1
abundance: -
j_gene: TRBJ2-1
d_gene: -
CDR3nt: TGCGCCAGCAGCTTGGGGGACAAGTACAATGAGCAGTTCTTC
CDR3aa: CASSLGDKYNEQFF

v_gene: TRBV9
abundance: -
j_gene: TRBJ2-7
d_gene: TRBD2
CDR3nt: TGTGCCAGCAGCGCCAGGGACTACACCTACGAGCAGTACTTC
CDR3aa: CASSARDYTYEQYF

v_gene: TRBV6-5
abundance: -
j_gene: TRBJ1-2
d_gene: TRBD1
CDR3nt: TGTGCCAGCAGCCAACAGGGGAACTATGGCTACACCTTC
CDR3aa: CASSQQGNYGYTF

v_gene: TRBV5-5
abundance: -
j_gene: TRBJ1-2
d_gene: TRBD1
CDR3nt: TGTGCCAGCAGCCTGACCGGGACAGGAGGACCCCTTAACTATGGCTACACCTTC
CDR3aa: CASSLTGTGGPLNYGYTF

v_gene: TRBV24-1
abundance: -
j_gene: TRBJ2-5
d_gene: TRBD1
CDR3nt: TGTGCCACCAGTGAAACGGGGACAGGGGGGGGAGAGACCCAGTACTTC
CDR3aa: CATSETGTGGGETQYF

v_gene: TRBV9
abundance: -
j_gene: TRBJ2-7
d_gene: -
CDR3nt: TGTGCCAGCAGCCCCCGGGGTAAGGAATCTACGTACGAGCAGTACTTC
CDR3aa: CASSPRGKESTYEQYF

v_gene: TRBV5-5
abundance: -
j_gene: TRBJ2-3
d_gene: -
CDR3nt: TGTGCCAGCAGCTTGGGTTTAGCGGACACAGATACGCAGTATTTT
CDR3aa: CASSLGLADTDTQYF

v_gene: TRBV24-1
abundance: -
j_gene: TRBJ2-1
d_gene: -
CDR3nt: TGTGCCACCAGTGGCAGGGCAGCCGGGTCCGATGAGCAGTTCTTC
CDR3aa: CATSGRAAGSDEQFF

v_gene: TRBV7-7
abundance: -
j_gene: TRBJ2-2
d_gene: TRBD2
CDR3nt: TGTGCCAGCAGCTTAGCGGGAGGGCCGGCCGGGGAGCTGTTTTTT
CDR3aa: CASSLAGGPAGELFF

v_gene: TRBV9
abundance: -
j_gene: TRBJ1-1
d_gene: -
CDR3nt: TGTGCCAGCAGCGTAAGCGTAAGGGGCACTGAAGCTTTCTTT
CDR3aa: CASSVSVRGTEAFF

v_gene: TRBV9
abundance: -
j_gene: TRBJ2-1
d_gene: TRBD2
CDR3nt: TGTGCCAGCAGCGTAATAGCGGGGGGGCCGGATGAGCAGTTCTTC
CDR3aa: CASSVIAGGPDEQFF

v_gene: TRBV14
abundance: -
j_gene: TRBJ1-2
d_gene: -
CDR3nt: TGTGCCAGCAGCCCGAGGCAGGGGCATGGCTACACCTTC
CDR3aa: CASSPRQGHGYTF

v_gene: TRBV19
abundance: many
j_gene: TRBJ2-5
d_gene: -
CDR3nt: TGTGCCAGTAGTACGGGTGCGCAAGAGACCCAGTACTTC
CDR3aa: CASSTGAQETQYF

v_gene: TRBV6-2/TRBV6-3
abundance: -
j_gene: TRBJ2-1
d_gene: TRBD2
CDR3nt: TGTGCCAGCAGCGGGACTAGCACTTACAATGAGCAGTTCTTC
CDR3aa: CASSGTSTYNEQFF

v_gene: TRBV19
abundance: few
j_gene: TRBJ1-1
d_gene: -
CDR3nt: TGTGCCAGTACCCCGGGGTTGACCGACACTGAAGCTTTCTTT
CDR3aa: CASTPGLTDTEAFF

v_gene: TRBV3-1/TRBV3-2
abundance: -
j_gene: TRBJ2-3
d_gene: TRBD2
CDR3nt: TGTGCCAGCAGCCAAGATCAGGCTAGCGGGGGGCCTACAGATACGCAGTATTTT
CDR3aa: CASSQDQASGGPTDTQYF

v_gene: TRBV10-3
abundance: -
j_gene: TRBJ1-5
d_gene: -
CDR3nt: TGTGCCATCAGTGACTTCGACAGGCGACCAGGTCAGCCCCAGCATTTT
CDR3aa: CAISDFDRRPGQPQHF

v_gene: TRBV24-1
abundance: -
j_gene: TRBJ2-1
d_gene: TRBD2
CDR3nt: TGTGCCACCAGTGACTCCAGCGGGAGTTCCTACAATGAGCAGTTCTTC
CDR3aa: CATSDSSGSSYNEQFF

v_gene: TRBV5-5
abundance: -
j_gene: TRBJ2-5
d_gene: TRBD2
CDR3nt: TGTGCCAGCAGCTTGGACGAAACGGCGGGGGTCCTTCAAGAGACCCAGTACTTC
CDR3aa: CASSLDETAGVLQETQYF

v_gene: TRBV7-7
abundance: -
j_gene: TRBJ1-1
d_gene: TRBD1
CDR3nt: TGTGCCAGCAGCCCGGGACAGGGGTTGAGCACTGAAGCTTTCTTT
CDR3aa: CASSPGQGLSTEAFF

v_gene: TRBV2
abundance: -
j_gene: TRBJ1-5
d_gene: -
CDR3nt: TGTGCCAGCAGTGAGGGCGGGGAGGGTCAGCCCCAGCATTTT
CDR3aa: CASSEGGEGQPQHF

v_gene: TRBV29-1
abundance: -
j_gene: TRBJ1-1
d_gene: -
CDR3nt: TGCAGCGCCCGACAGGCTTCGGTCACTGAAGCTTTCTTT
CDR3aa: CSARQASVTEAFF

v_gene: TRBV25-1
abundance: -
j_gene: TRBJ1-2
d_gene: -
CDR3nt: TGTGCCAGCAGTGAGGGACTATTCTATGGCTACACCTTC
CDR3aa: CASSEGLFYGYTF

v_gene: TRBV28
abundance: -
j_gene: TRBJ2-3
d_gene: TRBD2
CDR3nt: TGTGCCAGCACCCCCGGGACTAGCGGGATTAGTACGCAGTATTTT
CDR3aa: CASTPGTSGISTQYF

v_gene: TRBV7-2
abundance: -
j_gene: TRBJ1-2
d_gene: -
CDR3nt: TGTGCCAGCAGCTTGTCACAGGGTAACCACTATGGCTACACCTTC
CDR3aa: CASSLSQGNHYGYTF

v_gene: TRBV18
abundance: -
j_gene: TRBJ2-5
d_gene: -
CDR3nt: TGTGCCAGCTCACCCAGGGCCCAAGAGACCCAGTACTTC
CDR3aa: CASSPRAQETQYF

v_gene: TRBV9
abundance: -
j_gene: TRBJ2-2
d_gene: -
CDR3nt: TGTGCCAGCAGCGTAGGATCCCGAGAGACCGGGGAGCTGTTTTTT
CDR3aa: CASSVGSRETGELFF